The entry below gives a single T cell receptor beta chain sequence along with its context. Its antigen remains unknown. The germline V gene has CDR1 SGDLS and CDR2 YYNGEE. Trimming shortened V by 5 bases and J by 5 bases, and 11 bases separated the two germline ends. This CDR3 contains 13 residues. This specimen comes from a study of post-analysis software for immune sequencing data. Overall study: Clinical courses comprised relapsing-remitting, secondary progressive and progressive-relapsing multiple sclerosis.

Study-wide findings and caveats: Significantly decreased normalized Chao1 diversity was recorded for multiple sclerosis patients relative to controls. There were roughly 5 TRBV segments more frequent in patients than controls, and TRBV5-6, TRBV5-1 and TRBV20-1 were among them.

TCR beta cDNA libraries included unique molecular identifiers. Via MiXCR, TCRdb re-called the PCR reads, giving one row per CDR3 protein. The sample lists 450,000 or so distinct CDR3 sequences; approximately 45% were seen once. The sequenced material came from blood. This receptor was obtained from a girl under 18 with multiple sclerosis. The J gene is TRBJ2-4, the V gene TRBV9; no clear D gene. The CDR3, as DNA: TGTGCCAGCAGTCCAGGAATTCAAAACATTCAGTACTTC. Protein: CASSPGIQNIQYF.